This T cell receptor (beta chain) comes out of a study of blood T cell repertoires in COVID-19. In the study overall: The United States, Italy and Spain supplied acute and convalescent COVID-19 samples. T cells, B-cell-depleted T cells, or PBMCs supplied cDNA or gDNA.

Authors' data handling: Estimation of nucleated cell counts was performed using reference gene primer amplification. Data came from immunoSEQ multiplex PCR; TCRdb stores just in-frame clones and leaves some out. The V and J calls and clone size come from that table; D and trimming were worked out from the DNA. The table has 75,000 to 100,000 clones, roughly 87% seen once. The CDR3 is 18 amino acids. V usage is TRBV21-1 and J usage is TRBJ2-7; the table's D call of TRBD2 was not tested on the DNA. TRBV21-1 is marked as a pseudogene. The TCR sequence derives from a man between 70 and 80 years old with acute or convalescent COVID-19. The sequenced sample consisted of peripheral blood. The CDR3: CASSKTRREREDPYEQYF. The DNA of the CDR3 is TGTGCCAGCAGCAAAACGCGGCGGGAAAGGGAGGACCCATACGAGCAGTACTTC.